Below, one T cell receptor (beta chain) is given with its context. These data are taken from a study of blood T cell repertoires in COVID-19. The protocol was immunoSEQ multiplex PCR, while the TCRdb copy is restricted to in-frame clones and leaves out a portion. Among about 180,000 clones listed, roughly 88% were seen once. The V gene's germline CDR1 is SNHLY and CDR2 FYNNEI. CDR3 length equals 15 residues. Trimming at V came to 4 bases and at J to 7 bases, leaving 5 bases not matched to a gene. V is TRBV2 and J is TRBJ1-4; 11 nucleotides agree with TRBD1. The sample was peripheral blood. This sequence was found in a woman aged 55-70 years with acute or convalescent COVID-19. The CDR3 nucleotides are TGTGCCAGCAGTGCATGGGGACAGGGGGGTGAAAAACTGTTTTTT. The encoded protein is CASSAWGQGGEKLFF.